This passage covers 25 T cell receptor beta chains from one sample sequenced in a study of immune cell composition in non-small cell lung cancer. Some clones are missing from TCRdb's copy, which holds only in-frame ones; the method was immunoSEQ multiplex PCR. The top ten clones hold roughly 7.7% of a sample with 6,000 to 8,500 clones, roughly three quarters of them seen once. The sequenced material came from lung tumor tissue. These receptors originate from a human donor with non-small cell lung cancer.

This sequence joins TRBV5-6 and TRBJ2-7; the D is unclear. The germline V gene encodes CDR1 SGHDT and CDR2 YYEEEE. V was shortened by 4 bases and J by 0 bases, with 11 bases between the two germline ends. The CDR3 is 14 amino acids. The CDR3 reads CASSPRHVSYEQYF. The CDR3 DNA reads TGTGCCAGCAGCCCGAGACACGTCTCCTACGAGCAGTACTTC.

By sample share, this clone is medium-sized. The gene calls are TRBV7-2 and TRBJ2-7; TRBD2 agrees at 10 bases. Per germline, CDR1 SGHTA and CDR2 FQGNSA. This CDR3 spans 15 amino acids. Germline trimming cut 5 bases from V and 7 bases from J; bases unmatched to any gene: 11. The CDR3, as DNA: TGTGCCAGCAGCAATAGCGGGGGGCGGCTAGAGGAGCAGTACTTC. Translating gives CASSNSGGRLEEQYF.

The genes are TRBV29-1 and TRBJ2-3, with a tentative D call TRBD2 (6 bases). The germline gives CDR1 SQVTM, CDR2 ANQGSEA. V was clipped by 0 bases and J by 4 bases, with 8 bases between them. This CDR3 has 13 residues. The CDR3 nucleotides read TGCAGCGTTGAAGAACTAGCAGCAGATACGCAGTATTTT. Amino acid sequence: CSVEELAADTQYF.

The V and J genes are TRBV19 and TRBJ1-5; TRBD1 might be the D (6 bases). This CDR3 region has 15 residues. V was clipped by 6 bases and J by 2 bases, with 14 bases between them. Germline assignment: CDR1 LNHDA and CDR2 SQIVND (reference sequence). The CDR3, as DNA: TGTGCCAGTAGAGCATCAGGGGTGGGCAATCAGCCCCAGCATTTT. Its protein product is CASRASGVGNQPQHF.

The chain recombines TRBV19 with TRBJ2-7; TRBD2 agrees at 12 bases. The CDR3 length is 15 residues. After removal of 5 bases from V and 1 base from J, the junction contained 3 bases not matched to a gene. Germline CDR1 is LNHDA and CDR2 is SQIVND (reference sequence). The CDR3 DNA sequence: TGTGCCAGTAGTCCTGGACTAGCGGGGTCCTACGAGCAGTACTTC. Its translation: CASSPGLAGSYEQYF.

The genes are TRBV10-3 and TRBJ1-1; 7 bases are a match to TRBD1. Germline lookup yields CDR1 ENHRY and CDR2 SYGVKD. The V gene end was trimmed by 9 bases and the J gene end by 5 bases; junction bases not matched to a gene: 9. This CDR3 has 13 residues. The CDR3 DNA reads TGTGCCATTGCGGAGGGGGCCGATACTGAAGCTTTCTTT. Translation gives CAIAEGADTEAFF.

V is TRBV5-1 and J is TRBJ2-7; D is ambiguous. Trimming took off 4 bases at V and 3 bases at J, with 14 bases between the two ends. This CDR3 region has 14 residues. Looked up from germline, CDR1 is SGHRS and CDR2 is YFSETQ. CDR3 in DNA: TGCGCCAGCAGCCCTAATCTTCTTGACTACGAGCAGTACTTC. Translation: CASSPNLLDYEQYF.

V and J are TRBV2 and TRBJ1-1; 10 nucleotides match TRBD1. The CDR3 covers 11 residues. Looked up from germline, CDR1 is SNHLY and CDR2 is FYNNEI. V shed 6 bases, J shed 11 bases, and the junction held 3 bases outside the gene matches. The CDR3, as DNA: TGTGCCAGCAGGAGGACAGGGGGTGCTTTCTTT. Its protein product is CASRRTGGAFF.

The chain carries TRBV5-1 and TRBJ2-1, with D maybe TRBD2 (6 bases). Germline V gives CDR1 SGHRS, CDR2 YFSETQ. CDR3 length equals 13 residues. V was cut by 4 bases and J by 4 bases, with 9 bases left in between. CDR3 DNA sequence: TGCGCCAGCAGCGACGGGAGTTACAATGAGCAGTTCTTC. This codes for CASSDGSYNEQFF.

This clone was observed a handful of times. The V gene is TRBV27, the J gene TRBJ2-7, with D maybe TRBD1 (5 bases). CDR1 is MNHEY and CDR2 is SMNVEV in the germline V gene (reference sequence). The CDR3 extends over 13 amino acids. Trimming shortened V by 6 bases and J by 8 bases, and 17 bases separated the two germline ends. The CDR3 region is CASSGLGRGKQYF. The CDR3 coding sequence is TGTGCCAGCAGCGGTCTGGGTAGGGGTAAGCAGTACTTC.

CDR3: CAWSRTNYGYTF. DNA of the CDR3: TGTGCCTGGAGTAGGACAAACTATGGCTACACCTTC. The chain couples TRBV30 to TRBJ1-2, with D tentatively TRBD1 (5 bases). Between the trimmed V and J ends, which lost 2 bases and 2 bases, there was a span of 6 bases. From germline, CDR1 is GTSNPN and CDR2 SVGIG (reference sequence). The CDR3 consists of 12 residues. Based on the CDR3 plus reference TRBV30 and TRBJ1-2, the full variable domain is SQTIHQWPATLVQPVGSPLSLECTVEGTSNPNLYWYRQAAGRGLQLLFYSVGIGQISSEVPQNLSASRPQDRQFILSSKKLLLSDSGFYLCAWSRTNYGYTFGSGTRLTVV.

The rearrangement joins TRBV19 to TRBJ1-2; a weak D match, TRBD1 (5 bases). Between the trimmed V and J ends, which lost 6 bases and 4 bases, there was a span of 15 bases. CDR1 is LNHDA and CDR2 is SQIVND in the germline V gene (reference sequence). CDR3 length equals 14 residues. The CDR3 DNA reads TGTGCCAGTAGCCCTGAGGGGCGGGGCTATGGCTACACCTTC. Amino acid sequence: CASSPEGRGYGYTF.

The sample holds a few counts of this clone. V and J are TRBV7-6 and TRBJ2-5; 9 positions agree with TRBD1. CDR3 length: 13 amino acids. V lost 4 bases and J lost 5; bases outside the gene matches: 2. The germline gives CDR1 SGHVS, CDR2 FNYEAQ. CDR3 sequence: CASSYRGLETQYF. CDR3 bases: TGTGCCAGCAGCTACAGGGGGCTTGAGACCCAGTACTTC.

The gene calls are TRBV27 and TRBJ1-2, with D perhaps TRBD1 (5 bases). The CDR3 extends over 16 amino acids. Germline lookup yields CDR1 MNHEY and CDR2 SMNVEV (reference sequence). With 1 base removed from V and 3 bases from J, the gap between germline ends came to 15 bases. The CDR3 protein is CASSLLSAGRDYGYTF. Here the CDR3 DNA reads TGTGCCAGCAGTTTATTGTCGGCAGGGAGGGACTATGGCTACACCTTC.

The chain recombines TRBV4-2 with TRBJ1-2; possible D gene TRBD1, 5 bases. Germline V gives CDR1 LGHNA, CDR2 YNFKEQ. Trimming removed 1 base from V and 0 bases from J, with 12 bases in between. The CDR3 totals 16 residues. CDR3 in DNA: TGTGCCAGCAGCCAAGTAACGGACACCACTAACTATGGCTACACCTTC. This translates into CASSQVTDTTNYGYTF.

V is TRBV6-1 and J is TRBJ2-7; TRBD2 matches 10 bases. The CDR3 runs to 17 residues. Trimming took 2 bases from V and 5 from J; bases not matched to a gene: 12. Germline V gene lookup returns CDR1 MNHNS and CDR2 SASEGT. In DNA form, the CDR3 reads TGTGCCAGCAGTGAAAATCTTAAGGGAGGACTAGCGGACGAGCAGTACTTC. Translated, it gives CASSENLKGGLADEQYF.

The chain joins TRBV30 to TRBJ2-5; 8 positions agree with TRBD2. Unmatched junction bases numbered 8, after V lost 4 bases and J lost 4 bases. CDR3 size: 14 residues. Germline V gives CDR1 GTSNPN, CDR2 SVGIG (reference sequence). CDR3 nucleotide sequence: TGTGCCTGGACCACGGGGGGGCGCGGAGAGACCCAGTACTTC. Protein product: CAWTTGGRGETQYF.

The CDR3 is CASSIQGAHYEQYF. The CDR3, as DNA: TGTGCCAGCAGCATACAGGGGGCGCACTACGAGCAGTACTTC. The chain has TRBV5-4 and TRBJ2-7, with 9 bases fitting TRBD1. The CDR3 is 14 amino acids. V dropped 4 bases and J dropped 3; count of bases not matched to a gene: 5. Germline CDR1 reads SGHNT; CDR2 reads YYREEE (reference sequence).

The chain recombines TRBV18 with TRBJ2-1; 8 bases are a match to TRBD2. CDR1 and CDR2 (germline): KGHSH, LQKENI. This CDR3 contains 15 residues. Germline trimming cut 3 bases from V and 0 bases from J; bases unmatched to any gene: 1. The CDR3, as DNA: TGTGCCAGCTCACCGGGGACTAGCTCCTACAATGAGCAGTTCTTC. Its translation: CASSPGTSSYNEQFF.

The chain employs TRBV30 and TRBJ2-7; D may be TRBD2 (6 bases). Germline V gene data show CDR1 as GTSNPN and CDR2 as SVGIG (reference sequence). CDR3 size: 13 residues. V gave up 2 bases and J gave up 8 bases, with 16 bases separating them. CDR3 DNA: TGTGCCTGGAGTAGGCTAGCGATGGGTAAGCAGTACTTC. Its translation: CAWSRLAMGKQYF.

This rearrangement joins TRBV13 to TRBJ2-7; 9 bases map to TRBD2. The CDR3 sequence is 13 residues long. Germline V gene lookup returns CDR1 PRHDT and CDR2 FYEKMQ (reference sequence). V dropped 9 bases and J dropped 7; count of bases not matched to a gene: 10. In DNA, the CDR3 is TGTGCCAGTGGCCGTAGCGGGAGTCGGGAGCAGTACTTC. Translation: CASGRSGSREQYF. Variable domain in full (rest from reference TRBV13 and TRBJ2-7): AAGVIQSPRHLIKEKRETATLKCYPIPRHDTVYWYQQGPGQDPQFLISFYEKMQSDKGSIPDRFSAQQFSDYHSELNMSSLELGDSALYFCASGRSGSREQYFGPGTRLTVT.

This chain joins TRBV11-2 and TRBJ2-1; TRBD2 aligns across 7 bases. The CDR3 is 15 residues long. V lost 1 base and J lost 8; bases outside the gene matches: 8. Looked up from germline, CDR1 is SGHAT and CDR2 is FQNNGV. CDR3 bases: TGTGCCAGCAGCTTAGGGGCCGGGACTAACCATGAGCAGTTCTTC. It encodes CASSLGAGTNHEQFF.

This chain joins TRBV11-3 and TRBJ2-1; TRBD2 might be the D (6 bases). The V and J ends lost 3 bases and 5 bases respectively, with 8 bases between them. The CDR3 covers 13 residues. Germline CDR1 SGHNT, CDR2 YENEEA. CDR3 nucleotide sequence: TGTGCCAGCAGCTTGAGGGAGGACAATGAGCAGTTCTTC. Protein sequence: CASSLREDNEQFF.

This rearrangement joins TRBV5-6 to TRBJ1-2, with D hard to call. V lost 0 bases and J 5 bases, leaving 8 bases between the germline ends. The CDR3 sequence is 13 residues long. Looked up from germline, CDR1 is SGHDT and CDR2 is YYEEEE. The CDR3 protein is CASSLDYGYGYTF. The DNA of the CDR3 is TGTGCCAGCAGCTTGGACTATGGATATGGCTACACCTTC.

With regard to this clone: A read error may produce the germline difference seen at one junction end. The rearrangement joins TRBV7-7 to TRBJ2-5, with D possibly being TRBD2 (5 bases). Germline CDR1 is SSHAT and CDR2 is FNYEAQ (reference sequence). The CDR3 is 14 residues long. The CDR3, as DNA: TGTGCTAGCAGCCCGGGGTCCGGCAAGGAGACCCAGTACTTC. It is translated as CASSPGSGKETQYF.